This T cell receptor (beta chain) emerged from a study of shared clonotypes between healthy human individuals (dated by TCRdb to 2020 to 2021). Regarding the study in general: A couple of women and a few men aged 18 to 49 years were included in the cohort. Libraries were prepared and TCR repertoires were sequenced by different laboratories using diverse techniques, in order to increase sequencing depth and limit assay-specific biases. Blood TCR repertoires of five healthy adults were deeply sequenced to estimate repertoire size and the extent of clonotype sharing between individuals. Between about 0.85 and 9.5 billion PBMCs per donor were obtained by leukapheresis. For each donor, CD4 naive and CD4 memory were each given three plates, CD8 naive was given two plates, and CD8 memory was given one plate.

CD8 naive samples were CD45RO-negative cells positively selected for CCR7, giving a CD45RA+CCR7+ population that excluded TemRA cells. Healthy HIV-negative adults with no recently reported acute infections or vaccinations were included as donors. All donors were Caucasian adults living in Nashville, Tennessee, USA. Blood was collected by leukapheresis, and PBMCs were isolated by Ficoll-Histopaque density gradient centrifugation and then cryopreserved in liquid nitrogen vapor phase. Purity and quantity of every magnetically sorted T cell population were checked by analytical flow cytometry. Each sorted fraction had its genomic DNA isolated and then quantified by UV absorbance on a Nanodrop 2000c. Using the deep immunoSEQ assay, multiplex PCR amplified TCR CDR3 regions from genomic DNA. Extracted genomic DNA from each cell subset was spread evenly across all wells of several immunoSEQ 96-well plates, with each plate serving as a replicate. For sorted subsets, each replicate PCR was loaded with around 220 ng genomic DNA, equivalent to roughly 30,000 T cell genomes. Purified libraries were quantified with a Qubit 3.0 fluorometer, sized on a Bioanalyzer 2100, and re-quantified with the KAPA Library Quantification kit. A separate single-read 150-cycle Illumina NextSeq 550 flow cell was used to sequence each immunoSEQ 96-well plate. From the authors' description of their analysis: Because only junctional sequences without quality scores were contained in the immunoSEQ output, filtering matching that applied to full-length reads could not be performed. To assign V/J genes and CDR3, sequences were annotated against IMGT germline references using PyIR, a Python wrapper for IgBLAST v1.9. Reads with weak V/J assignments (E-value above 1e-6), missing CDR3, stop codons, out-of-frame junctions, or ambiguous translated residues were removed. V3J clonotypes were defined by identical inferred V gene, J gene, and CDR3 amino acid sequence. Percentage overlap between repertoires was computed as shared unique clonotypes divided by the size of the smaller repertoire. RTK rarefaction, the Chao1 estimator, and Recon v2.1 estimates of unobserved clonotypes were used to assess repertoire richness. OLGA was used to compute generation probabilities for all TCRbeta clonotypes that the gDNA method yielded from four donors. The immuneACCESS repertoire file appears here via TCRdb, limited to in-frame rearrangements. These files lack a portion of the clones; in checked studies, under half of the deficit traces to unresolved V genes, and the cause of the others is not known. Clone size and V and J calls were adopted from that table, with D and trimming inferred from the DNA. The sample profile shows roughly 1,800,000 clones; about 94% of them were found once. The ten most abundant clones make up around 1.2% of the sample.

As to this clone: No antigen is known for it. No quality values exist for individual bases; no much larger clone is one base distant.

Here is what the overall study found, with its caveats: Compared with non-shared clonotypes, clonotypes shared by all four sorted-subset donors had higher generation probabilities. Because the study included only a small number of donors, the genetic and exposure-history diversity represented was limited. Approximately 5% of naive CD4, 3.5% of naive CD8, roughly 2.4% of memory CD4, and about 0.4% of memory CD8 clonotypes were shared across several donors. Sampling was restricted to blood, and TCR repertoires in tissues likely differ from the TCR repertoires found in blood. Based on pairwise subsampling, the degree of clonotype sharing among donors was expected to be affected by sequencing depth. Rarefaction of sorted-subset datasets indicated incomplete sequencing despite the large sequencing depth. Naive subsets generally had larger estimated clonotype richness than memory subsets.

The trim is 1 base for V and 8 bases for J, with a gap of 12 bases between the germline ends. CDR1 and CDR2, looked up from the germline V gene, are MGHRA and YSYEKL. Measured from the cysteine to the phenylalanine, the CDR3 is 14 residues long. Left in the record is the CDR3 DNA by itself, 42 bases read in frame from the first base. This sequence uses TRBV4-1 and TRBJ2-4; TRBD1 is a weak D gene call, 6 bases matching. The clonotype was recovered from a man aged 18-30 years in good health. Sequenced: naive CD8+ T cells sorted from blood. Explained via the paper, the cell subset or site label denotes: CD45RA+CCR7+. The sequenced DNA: TGCGCCAGCAGCCAAGTCACAGGGAATGACATTCAGTACTTC. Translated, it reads CASSQVTGNDIQYF.